The next 2 T cell receptor beta chains were all read from a single sample in a study of identical twins. Using its own MiXCR run on the 5' RACE reads, TCRdb lists one record per CDR3 protein. The sample has 450,000 to 600,000 distinct CDR3 sequences, around 24% seen once. These same records also appear under a second study, on yellow fever vaccine responses in identical twins.

Sequenced sample: CD4+ T cells sorted from blood. These receptors were obtained from a woman between 18 and 29 years old in good health.

This clonotype was counted a few times. This chain links TRBV6-6 with TRBJ1-1, with 11 bases that match TRBD1. The CDR3 has 13 residues. The germline CDR1 and CDR2 sequences are MNHNY and SVGAGI (reference sequence). The J segment lost 10 bases and the V segment lost 5 bases, leaving 6 bases of the junction unmatched. The CDR3 DNA reads TGTGCCAGCAGTACCCGGGACAGGGGGGGAGCTTTCTTT. Residues: CASSTRDRGGAFF.

This clonotype has a handful of counts. The junction shows a germline mismatch at one end, possibly a read error. The rearrangement links TRBV12-3 or TRBV12-4 to TRBJ2-1; 9 nucleotides match TRBD1. This CDR3 is 10 amino acids long. In nucleotides, the CDR3 is TGTGCCAGCAGTCGACAGGGGGTACGATTC. This gives the protein CASSRQGVRF.